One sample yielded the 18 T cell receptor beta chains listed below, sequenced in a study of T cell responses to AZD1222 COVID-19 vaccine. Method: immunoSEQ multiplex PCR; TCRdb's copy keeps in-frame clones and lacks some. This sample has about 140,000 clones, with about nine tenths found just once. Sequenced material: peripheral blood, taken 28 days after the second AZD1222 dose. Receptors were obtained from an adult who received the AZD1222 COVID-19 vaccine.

This CDR3 is CASSKGGGPSIETQYF. The CDR3 coding sequence is TGTGCCAGCAGCAAGGGGGGAGGGCCTTCCATAGAGACCCAGTACTTC. The chain recombines TRBV5-4 with TRBJ2-5, with D maybe TRBD2 (7 bases). The CDR3 extends over 16 amino acids. Trimming left V 4 bases short and J 4 bases short, with 20 bases between. Germline values: CDR1 SGHNT, CDR2 YYREEE (reference sequence).

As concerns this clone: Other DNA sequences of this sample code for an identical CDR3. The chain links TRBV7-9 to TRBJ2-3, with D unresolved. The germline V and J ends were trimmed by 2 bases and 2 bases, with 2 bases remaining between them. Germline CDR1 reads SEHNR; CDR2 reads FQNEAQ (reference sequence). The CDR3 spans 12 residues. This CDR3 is CASSLSTDTQYF. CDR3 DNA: TGTGCCAGCAGCTTATCCACAGATACGCAGTATTTT.

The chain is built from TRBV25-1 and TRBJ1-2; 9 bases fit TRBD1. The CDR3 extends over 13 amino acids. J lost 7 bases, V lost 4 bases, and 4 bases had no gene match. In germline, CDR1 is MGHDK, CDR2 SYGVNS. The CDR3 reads CASSADRGVGYTF. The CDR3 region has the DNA TGTGCCAGCAGTGCTGACAGGGGGGTTGGCTACACCTTC.

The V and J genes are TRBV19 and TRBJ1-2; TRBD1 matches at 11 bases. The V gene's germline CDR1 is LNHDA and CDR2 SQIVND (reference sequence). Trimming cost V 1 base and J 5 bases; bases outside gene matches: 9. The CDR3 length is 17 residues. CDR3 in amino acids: CASSIGGTGGLPYGYTF. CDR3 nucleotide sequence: TGTGCCAGTAGTATAGGCGGGACAGGGGGACTACCTTATGGCTACACCTTC.

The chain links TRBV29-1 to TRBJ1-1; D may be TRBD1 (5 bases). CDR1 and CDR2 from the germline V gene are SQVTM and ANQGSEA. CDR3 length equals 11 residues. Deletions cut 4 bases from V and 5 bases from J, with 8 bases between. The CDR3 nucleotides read TGCAGCGTTGGTGGGGGAACTGAAGCTTTCTTT. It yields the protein CSVGGGTEAFF.

The CDR3 loop is CASSVTGAQETQYF. In nucleotides, the CDR3 is TGCGCCAGCAGCGTGACAGGGGCTCAAGAGACCCAGTACTTC. The J gene is TRBJ2-5, the V gene TRBV5-1; TRBD1 agrees at 8 bases. Unmatched junction bases numbered 4, after V lost 4 bases and J lost 2 bases. CDR1 SGHRS and CDR2 YFSETQ come from the germline V gene. This CDR3 is 14 amino acids long.

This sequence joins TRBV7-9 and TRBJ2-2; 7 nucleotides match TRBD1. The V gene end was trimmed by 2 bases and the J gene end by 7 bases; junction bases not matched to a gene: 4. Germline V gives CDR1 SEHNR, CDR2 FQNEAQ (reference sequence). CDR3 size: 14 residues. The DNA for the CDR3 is TGTGCCAGCAGCTTATTCAGGGGGAACGGGGAGCTGTTTTTT. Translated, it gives CASSLFRGNGELFF.

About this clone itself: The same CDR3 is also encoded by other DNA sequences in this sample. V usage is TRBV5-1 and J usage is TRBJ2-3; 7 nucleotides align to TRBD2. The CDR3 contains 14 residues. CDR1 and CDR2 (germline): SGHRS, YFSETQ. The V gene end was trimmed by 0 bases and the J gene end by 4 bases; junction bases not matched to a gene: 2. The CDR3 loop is CASSLVAGADTQYF. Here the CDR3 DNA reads TGCGCCAGCAGCTTGGTGGCGGGAGCAGATACGCAGTATTTT.

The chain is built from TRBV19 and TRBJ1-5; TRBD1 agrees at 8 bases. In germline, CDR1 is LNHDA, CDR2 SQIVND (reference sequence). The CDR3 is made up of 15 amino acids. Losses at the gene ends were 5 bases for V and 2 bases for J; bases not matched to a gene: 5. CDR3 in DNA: TGTGCCAGTAGTGAACTGACAGGGGGCAATCAGCCCCAGCATTTT. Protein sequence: CASSELTGGNQPQHF.

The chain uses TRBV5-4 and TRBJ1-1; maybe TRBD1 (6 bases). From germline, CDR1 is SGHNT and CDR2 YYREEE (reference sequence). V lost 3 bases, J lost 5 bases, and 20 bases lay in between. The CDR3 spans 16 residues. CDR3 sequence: CASSSTQQGFGTEAFF. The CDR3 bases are TGTGCCAGCAGCTCGACACAACAGGGTTTTGGTACTGAAGCTTTCTTT.

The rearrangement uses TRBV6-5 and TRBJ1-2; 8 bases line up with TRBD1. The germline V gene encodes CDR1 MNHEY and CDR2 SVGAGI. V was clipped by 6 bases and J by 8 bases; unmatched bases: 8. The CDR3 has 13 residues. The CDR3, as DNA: TGTGCCAGCAGACCAGGGGGCGCGGTGGGCTACACCTTC. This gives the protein CASRPGGAVGYTF.

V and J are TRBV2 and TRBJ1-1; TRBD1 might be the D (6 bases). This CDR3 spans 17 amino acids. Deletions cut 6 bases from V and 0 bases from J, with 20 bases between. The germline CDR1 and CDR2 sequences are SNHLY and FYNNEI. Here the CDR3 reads CASRRGGRSQMNTEAFF. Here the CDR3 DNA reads TGTGCCAGCAGGAGGGGGGGGCGAAGCCAGATGAACACTGAAGCTTTCTTT.

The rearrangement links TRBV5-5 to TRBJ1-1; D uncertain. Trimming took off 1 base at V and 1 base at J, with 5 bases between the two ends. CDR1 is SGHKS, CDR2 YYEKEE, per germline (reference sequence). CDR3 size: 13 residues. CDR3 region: CASSLLSNTEAFF. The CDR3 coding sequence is TGTGCCAGCAGCTTGTTATCGAACACTGAAGCTTTCTTT.

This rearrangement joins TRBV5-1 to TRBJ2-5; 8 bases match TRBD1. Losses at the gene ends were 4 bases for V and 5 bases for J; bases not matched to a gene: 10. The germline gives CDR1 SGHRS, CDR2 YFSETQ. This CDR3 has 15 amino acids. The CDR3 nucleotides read TGCGCCAGCAGCACAGGACAGGGAGGAATGGAGACCCAGTACTTC. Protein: CASSTGQGGMETQYF.

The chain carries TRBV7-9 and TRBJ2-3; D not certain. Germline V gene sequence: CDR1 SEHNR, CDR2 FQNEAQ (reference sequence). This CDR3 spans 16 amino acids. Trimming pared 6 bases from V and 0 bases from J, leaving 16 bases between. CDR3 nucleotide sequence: TGTGCCAGCAGAAGCCCTAGACGGATGAGCACAGATACGCAGTATTTT. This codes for CASRSPRRMSTDTQYF.

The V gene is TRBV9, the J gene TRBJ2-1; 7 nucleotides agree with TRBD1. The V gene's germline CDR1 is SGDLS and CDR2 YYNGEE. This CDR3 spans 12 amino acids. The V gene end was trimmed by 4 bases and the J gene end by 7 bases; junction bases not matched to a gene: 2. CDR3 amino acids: CASSRQGNEQFF. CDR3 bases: TGTGCCAGCAGCAGACAGGGAAATGAGCAGTTCTTC.

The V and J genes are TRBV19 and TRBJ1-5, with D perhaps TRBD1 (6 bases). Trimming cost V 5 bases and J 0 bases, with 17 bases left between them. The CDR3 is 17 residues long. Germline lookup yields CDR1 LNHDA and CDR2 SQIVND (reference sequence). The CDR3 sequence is CASSPTGTIYSNQPQHF. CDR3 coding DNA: TGTGCCAGTAGTCCAACAGGGACAATCTATAGCAATCAGCCCCAGCATTTT.

The CDR3 loop is CASSLLGTTGAMEADTQYF. CDR3 nucleotide sequence: TGTGCCAGCAGTTTACTAGGAACGACAGGGGCCATGGAGGCAGATACGCAGTATTTT. The V gene is TRBV27, the J gene TRBJ2-3; 8 nucleotides align to TRBD1. The germline gives CDR1 MNHEY, CDR2 SMNVEV (reference sequence). J gave up 4 bases and V 2 bases, and 17 bases lay outside the gene matches. The CDR3 is made up of 19 amino acids.